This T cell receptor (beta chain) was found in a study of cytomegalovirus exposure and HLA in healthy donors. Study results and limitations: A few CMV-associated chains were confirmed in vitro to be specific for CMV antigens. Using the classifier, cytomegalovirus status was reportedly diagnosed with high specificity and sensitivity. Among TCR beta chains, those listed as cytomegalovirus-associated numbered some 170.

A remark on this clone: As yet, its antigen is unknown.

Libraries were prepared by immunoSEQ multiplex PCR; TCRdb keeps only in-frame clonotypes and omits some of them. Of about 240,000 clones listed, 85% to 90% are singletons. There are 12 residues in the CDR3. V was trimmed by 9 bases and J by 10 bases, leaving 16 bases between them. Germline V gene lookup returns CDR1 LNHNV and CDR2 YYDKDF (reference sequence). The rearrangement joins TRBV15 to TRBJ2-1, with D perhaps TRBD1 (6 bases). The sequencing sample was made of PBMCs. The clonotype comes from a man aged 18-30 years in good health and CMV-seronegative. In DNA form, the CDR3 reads TGTGCCACTCAGGGGCTCCCAGGGGAGCAGTTCTTC. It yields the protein CATQGLPGEQFF.